One and the same sample provided the 3 T cell receptor beta chains below, sequenced in a study of Graves' ophthalmopathy and Graves' hyperthyroidism. The authors amplified TCR beta CDR3 regions, and they did so from RNA transcripts for repertoire sequencing. HTBI primers were employed in first-round RT-PCR, then a second-round multiplex PCR followed. TCRdb re-called the multiplex PCR reads with MiXCR, one entry per CDR3 protein. The data hold more than 1,000,000 distinct CDR3 sequences, with less than 45% observed a single time. The sample taken for sequencing was peripheral blood or thyroid tissue (not recorded which). The receptors derive from an adult man with Graves' hyperthyroidism.

This clonotype was recorded many times. The V and J genes are TRBV7-2 and TRBJ2-7; TRBD2 is a possible D gene (6 bases). The germline CDR1 and CDR2 sequences are SGHTA and FQGNSA. The CDR3 is made up of 16 amino acids. V lost 1 base and J 2 bases, leaving 15 bases between the germline ends. The CDR3 protein is CASSLEVDYQTYEQYF. DNA for the CDR3: TGTGCCAGCAGCTTAGAGGTGGACTACCAAACCTACGAGCAGTACTTC.

This clonotype has just a few counts. The gene calls are TRBV6-6 and TRBJ2-7; the match to TRBD2 covers 8 bases. Germline CDR1 is MNHNY and CDR2 is SVGAGI (reference sequence). The CDR3 is made up of 15 amino acids. V lost 6 bases, J lost 4 bases, and 11 bases stayed unmatched. In DNA, the CDR3 is TGTGCCAGCAGAGACGAGCGGGGGCCAGCTTACGAGCAGTACTTC. Translation: CASRDERGPAYEQYF.

V gene TRBV30 combines with J gene TRBJ2-7; D not resolved. The V end was cut by 0 bases, the J end by 4 bases, with 13 bases between. Germline lookup yields CDR1 GTSNPN and CDR2 SVGIG (reference sequence). The CDR3 loop spans 14 amino acids. CDR3 nucleotides: TGTGCCTGGAGTGTACGTCTAACGAAGTACGAGCAGTACTTC. Residues: CAWSVRLTKYEQYF.